A selection of T cell receptor beta chains follows, all from one sample in a study of shared clonotypes between healthy human individuals. Repertoires were generated with immunoSEQ multiplex PCR, while TCRdb's copy carries only in-frame clones and drops some. Of about 640,000 clones in the sample, about three quarters were seen once. The sequenced material came from memory CD4+ T cells sorted from blood. These receptors came from a woman aged 25 to 39 in good health. CDR3s include the opening cysteine and the closing phenylalanine or tryptophan. The D gene is left open where the match is weak. Some rows have no size entry. The others give once, few or many, or a class for an expanded clone.

cdr3_aa cdr3_nt d_call clone_size j_call v_call
CASSPAGANVLTF TGTGCCAGCAGTCCGGCTGGGGCCAACGTCCTGACTTTC - - TRBJ2-6 TRBV6-1
CASKVTGGNQPQHF TGTGCCAGCAAGGTGACAGGGGGCAATCAGCCCCAGCATTTT TRBD1 - TRBJ1-5 TRBV6-1
CARSRRQIYEQYF TGTGCCAGAAGCCGAAGACAGATCTACGAGCAGTACTTC - - TRBJ2-7 TRBV5-3
CASSFQSTQETQYF TGTGCCAGCAGTTTCCAATCAACCCAAGAGACCCAGTACTTC - few TRBJ2-5 TRBV28
CASSLQQNTDTQYF TGCGCCAGCAGCTTGCAACAGAACACAGATACGCAGTATTTT - - TRBJ2-3 TRBV5-1
CASSLGLAGGRQETQYF TGTGCCAGCAGCTTAGGTCTAGCGGGAGGTCGGCAAGAGACCCAGTACTTC TRBD2 - TRBJ2-5 TRBV7-9
CASRGEKLFF TGTGCCAGCAGGGGCGAAAAACTGTTTTTT - few TRBJ1-4 TRBV6-6
CASSLGGVNMLGYTF TGTGCCAGCAGCTTAGGGGGGGTAAATATGCTCGGCTACACCTTC - few TRBJ1-2 TRBV11-2
CASSLSGEGYEQYF TGTGCCAGCAGCTTATCAGGGGAAGGCTACGAGCAGTACTTC - - TRBJ2-7 TRBV11-2
CASSRARQHNEQFF TGTGCCAGCAGCCGAGCCAGGCAGCACAATGAGCAGTTCTTC - - TRBJ2-1 TRBV9
CASSHQGRILEQYF TGCGCCAGCAGCCATCAGGGCAGGATTCTCGAGCAGTACTTC - - TRBJ2-7 TRBV4-1
CASSLEAGGREQYF TGTGCCAGCAGCTTGGAGGCGGGAGGGCGCGAGCAGTACTTC TRBD2 - TRBJ2-7 TRBV5-4
CASSRPGGRVETQYF TGTGCCAGCAGCCGACCCGGAGGGAGGGTCGAGACCCAGTACTTC TRBD2 - TRBJ2-5 TRBV5-4
CASSPHSSYEQYF TGTGCCAGCAGCCCACACTCCTCCTACGAGCAGTACTTC - - TRBJ2-7 TRBV11-2
CASSITGVEGYNEQFF TGTGCCAGCTCAATAACCGGGGTGGAGGGGTACAATGAGCAGTTCTTC - - TRBJ2-1 TRBV18
CASSQDKFGLNNEQFF TGTGCCAGCAGCCAAGATAAGTTCGGACTGAACAATGAGCAGTTCTTC - few TRBJ2-1 TRBV14
CASSRRADSNQPQHF TGTGCCAGCTCACGCCGGGCGGATAGCAATCAGCCCCAGCATTTT - - TRBJ1-5 TRBV18
CASSPNYEQYF TGTGCCAGCAGTCCAAACTACGAGCAGTACTTC - once TRBJ2-7 TRBV28
CSARGTGEAFF TGCAGTGCTAGGGGTACAGGGGAAGCTTTCTTT - medium-sized TRBJ1-1 TRBV20-1
CASSSRGGYTF TGTGCCAGCAGTTCCAGGGGTGGCTACACCTTC - few TRBJ1-2 TRBV28
CASSLGATNTEAFF TGTGCCAGCAGCTTAGGGGCCACGAACACTGAAGCTTTCTTT - - TRBJ1-1 TRBV7-8
CASSDSYYEQYF TGTGCCAGCAGTGACAGCTACTACGAGCAGTACTTC - - TRBJ2-7 TRBV2
CASSMGRDRGGQPQHF TGTGCCAGTAGTATGGGCCGGGACAGGGGAGGTCAGCCCCAGCATTTT TRBD1 few TRBJ1-5 TRBV19
CASSRVSGESYEQYF TGTGCCAGTAGTAGGGTCTCAGGGGAGTCCTACGAGCAGTACTTC - once TRBJ2-7 TRBV19
CASSERDSPNQPQHF TGTGCCAGCAGTGAAAGGGACAGCCCAAATCAGCCCCAGCATTTT TRBD1 few TRBJ1-5 TRBV6-1
CASSSTQGALYEQYF TGTGCCAGCAGCTCCACTCAAGGGGCTCTATACGAGCAGTACTTC - - TRBJ2-7 TRBV11-2